This T cell receptor (beta chain) is from a study of blood T cell repertoires in COVID-19 (dated by TCRdb to about 2020). In the study overall: Samples covering the acute and convalescent phases of COVID-19 were provided by collaborators in the United States, Italy and Spain. The material from the prospective study consisted of cDNA or gDNA derived from T cells, B-cell-depleted T cells, or PBMCs. Deeply sampled blood TCRbeta repertoires from subjects exposed to, actively infected with, or recovered from COVID-19 were included in the dataset. The repertoires were released in a freely available public database meant as a resource for research on the immune response to SARS-CoV-2. The samples were drawn from the first 160 participants of the ongoing ImmuneRACE study and from 1,254 subjects provided by 6 global collaborators. Sample metadata almost always included a de-identified subject ID, COVID-19 status, age in years and sex. Where available, HLA class I and class II types were obtained from metadata supplied by the sample provider rather than from assay-based typing.

The immunoSEQ Assay, a bias-controlled multiplex PCR, was used to amplify TCRbeta CDR3 regions from genomic DNA. Regarding the original processing steps: The number of nucleated cells in each sample was estimated by amplification of reference gene primers within the assay. To quantify the absolute abundance of each unique TCRbeta CDR3 rearrangement, sequence reads were collapsed and filtered. For each sample, productive Simpson clonality was calculated as the square root of Simpson's diversity index across productive rearrangements. Drawn from immuneACCESS, this table holds only the in-frame rearrangements with V and J called that TCRdb kept. Clones are partly lost; checked studies trace under half to an unresolved V gene and leave the rest unexplained. V, J and clone size are those of that table, while D and trimming were read from the DNA. Here the sample has about 190,000 clones; 70% to 90% occur a single time. Clones ranked in the top ten supply around 6.6% of the sample.

Points the paper makes about the study in general: Clinical and demographic metadata were provided uncurated, with the amount varying by source and participant.

Another Seattle source contributed samples from volunteer blood donors who had recovered from COVID-19. The collaborating institutions used their own protocols to collect whole blood in K2EDTA tubes. Collaborator samples were shipped for TCRbeta analysis as frozen whole blood, isolated PBMCs, or DNA extracted from either sample type. Worth noting for this clone: It has no known antigen specificity. No base quality values were provided; no much bigger clone lies one nucleotide off.

The sequencing sample was made of peripheral blood. This clonotype was sampled from a woman aged 40 to 50 who had recovered from COVID-19.

The sequenced DNA is TGCAGTGCTAGTCCCCAGGGGGCGTACCAAGAGACCCAGTACTTC. This is translated as CSASPQGAYQETQYF. In this chain, TRBV20-1 is recombined with TRBJ2-5; TRBD1 fits 8 bases in the junction. After removal of 3 bases from V and 0 bases from J, the junction retains 6 bases not matched to a gene. The CDR3 contains 15 residues, cysteine and phenylalanine counted. The DNA shown is the 45-base CDR3, in frame from base 1. CDR1 and CDR2, looked up from the germline V gene (reference sequence), are DFQATT and SNEGSKA.